Presented here are 7 T cell receptor beta chains from one specimen sequenced in a study of beta chain features in type 1 diabetes. Broader study findings: Moderate but significant shortening of TCRB CDR3s was recorded in all four CD4+ subsets from Type 1 diabetes patients.

Of the isolated RNA, all was reverse transcribed, and so the sequenced material was expressed TCRB transcripts. TCRdb keeps only in-frame clones here, not all; method: immunoSEQ multiplex PCR. The repertoire consists of hundreds of thousands of clones, with about 14% occurring once and the leading ten covering just under 0.04%. What these receptors recognize is not known. Sequenced sample: naive CD4+ T cells from blood. These receptors were obtained from a man between 18 and 29 years old with type 1 diabetes.

V gene TRBV6-6 combines with J gene TRBJ1-2, with 7 bases matching TRBD1. V trimming: 5 bases; J trimming: 4 bases; junction bases outside the gene matches: 10. This CDR3 contains 15 residues. Germline V gene sequence: CDR1 MNHNY, CDR2 SVGAGI (reference sequence). The chain's CDR3 is CASSPDADRAYGYTF. Here the CDR3 DNA reads TGTGCCAGCAGTCCCGACGCCGACAGGGCCTATGGCTACACCTTC.

This clone has only a few counts. The J gene is TRBJ1-6, the V gene TRBV30; D perhaps matches TRBD1 (5 bases). CDR1 is GTSNPN and CDR2 is SVGIG in the germline V gene (reference sequence). The CDR3 spans 14 residues. Trimming took off 5 bases at V and 7 bases at J, with 15 bases between the two ends. This CDR3 is CAWAIEGRNSPLHF. The CDR3 DNA reads TGTGCCTGGGCGATTGAGGGGCGAAATTCACCCCTCCACTTT.

Only a few counts were recorded for this clone. J is TRBJ1-1 and V is TRBV4-2; D unresolved. The CDR3 is 15 amino acids. Per the germline V gene, CDR1 is LGHNA and CDR2 is YNFKEQ. With 1 base removed from V and 4 bases from J, the gap between germline ends came to 13 bases. CDR3 coding DNA: TGTGCCAGCAGCCAAGCCGGGAGGTTTGGCACTGAAGCTTTCTTT. It is translated as CASSQAGRFGTEAFF.

This chain joins TRBV6-1 and TRBJ2-5, with 9 bases matching TRBD2. Germline V CDR1 and CDR2: MNHNS, SASEGT. V lost 7 bases, J lost 3 bases, and 6 bases stayed unmatched. The CDR3 is made up of 14 amino acids. CDR3 amino acids: CASIRGGEEETQYF. CDR3 sequence (DNA): TGTGCCAGCATACGCGGGGGGGAGGAAGAGACCCAGTACTTC.

This clone was seen more than once but under ten times. The V and J genes are TRBV5-1 and TRBJ2-1; 9 nucleotides match TRBD2. The length of the CDR3 is 17 residues. Germline-derived CDR1 and CDR2 are SGHRS and YFSETQ. Trimming cost V 4 bases and J 0 bases; bases outside gene matches: 8. CDR3: CASSPGGSGSSYNEQFF. In DNA form, the CDR3 reads TGCGCCAGCAGCCCGGGAGGTAGCGGGAGCTCCTACAATGAGCAGTTCTTC. Drawing the rest from reference TRBV5-1 and TRBJ2-1, the complete variable domain is KAGVTQTPRYLIKTRGQQVTLSCSPISGHRSVSWYQQTPGQGLQFLFEYFSETQRNKGNFPGRFSGRQFSNSRSEMNVSTLELGDSALYLCASSPGGSGSSYNEQFFGPGTRLTVL.

The chain recombines TRBV2 with TRBJ2-7; TRBD1 agrees at 7 bases. The junction had 4 bases not matched to a gene; V was cut back by 0 bases and J by 2 bases. Germline values: CDR1 SNHLY, CDR2 FYNNEI. CDR3 length: 15 residues. CDR3 region: CASSEARTGAYEQYF. CDR3 DNA sequence: TGTGCCAGCAGTGAAGCCCGGACAGGCGCCTACGAGCAGTACTTC.

V gene TRBV6-6 combines with J gene TRBJ1-3; D is unresolved. V shed 6 bases and J shed 1 base, with 10 bases lying between them. The germline gives CDR1 MNHNY, CDR2 SVGAGI (reference sequence). CDR3 size: 14 residues. CDR3 sequence: CASSLYKSGNTIYF. CDR3 DNA sequence: TGTGCCAGCAGCCTCTATAAATCTGGAAACACCATATATTTT.